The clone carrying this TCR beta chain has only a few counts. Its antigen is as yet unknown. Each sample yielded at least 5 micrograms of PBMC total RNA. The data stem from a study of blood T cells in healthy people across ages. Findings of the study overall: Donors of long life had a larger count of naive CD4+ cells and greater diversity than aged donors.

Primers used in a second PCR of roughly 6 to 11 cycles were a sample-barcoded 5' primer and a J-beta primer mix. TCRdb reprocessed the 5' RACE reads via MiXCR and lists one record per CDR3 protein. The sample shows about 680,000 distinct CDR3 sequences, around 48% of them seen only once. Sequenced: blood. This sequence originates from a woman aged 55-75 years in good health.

CDR3: CAWSVGDRGRGLFF. DNA of the CDR3: TGTGCCTGGAGTGTAGGGGACAGGGGCAGAGGACTGTTTTTT. The chain links TRBV30 to TRBJ1-4, with 10 nucleotides matching TRBD1. After removal of 0 bases from V and 13 bases from J, the junction contained 8 bases not matched to a gene. This CDR3 spans 14 amino acids. From germline, CDR1 is GTSNPN and CDR2 SVGIG (reference sequence).